This T cell receptor beta chain was captured by sequencing in a study of blood T cells in healthy people across ages. Combining a sample-barcoded 5' primer with a J-beta primer mix, a second PCR ran for roughly 6 to 12 cycles. MiXCR, applied by TCRdb to the 5' RACE reads, yields one record per CDR3 protein. This table has over 700,000 distinct CDR3 sequences, approximately 25% appearing once. The sample holds many counts of this clonotype. In terms of origin and age, donors were healthy Caucasian individuals from Russia aged 6 to 90. The CDR3 length is 13 residues. Germline-derived CDR1 and CDR2 are SGHTA and FQGTGA. V lost 2 bases and J 8 bases, leaving 10 bases between the germline ends. These same records also appear under a second study, on T cells of mothers and their children.

The V call is TRBV7-3, the J call TRBJ2-4; D not resolved. This TCR was sampled from a boy between 10 and 17 years old in good health. The sequencing sample was made of blood. CDR3: CASSLDPLDIQYF. The CDR3 region has the DNA TGTGCCAGCAGCTTAGACCCCCTGGACATTCAGTACTTC.